The clone carrying this TCR beta chain was seen many times. Its antigen is unidentified. TCRdb re-analysed the RACE reads in MiXCR, keeping a single row per CDR3 protein. The repertoire holds approximately 320,000 distinct CDR3 sequences, roughly 6% seen once, with about 8.7% in the top ten. The data derive from a study of human T cells and chemical hapten exposure. Study summary: Weekly administration of diphenylcyclopropenone to the scalp of patients continued throughout the approximately 23-week study.

Germline CDR1 is ENHRY and CDR2 is SYGVKD. V dropped 0 bases and J dropped 4 bases, with 10 bases sitting between them. There are 16 residues in the CDR3. Findings and limits, study-wide: Patch test scores rose with PT1 expanded TCR counts, a positive correlation.

As for time point: pre-sensitization, week 0. Treatment of the sample: therapeutic diphenylcyclopropenone sensitization with weekly scalp DPC. The clonotype comes from a woman in her late teens or twenties with alopecia areata. Some clones in this sample may be carry-over from other donors' samples. The sample in question was whole blood, obtained in connection with sensitization to the hapten diphenylcyclopropenone (DPC). V and J are TRBV10-3 and TRBJ2-6; D might be TRBD2 (6 bases). This CDR3 is CAISESEGKGANVLTF. Written as DNA, the CDR3 is TGTGCCATCAGTGAGTCGGAGGGGAAAGGGGCCAACGTCCTGACTTTC.